This entry concerns a single TCR beta chain. Its specificity is not known. The data stem from a study of a mutant IDH1 vaccine in newly diagnosed glioma. Whole-study context: Treated patients had a mean age of around 40 years and a sex split that was around 60% male and 37.5% female. Antecedent treatment encompassed radiotherapy, temozolomide, or their combination; the majority received both.

Indicated time point: week 5, during vaccination. Doses of 300 ug of mutant IDH1 20-mer peptide were given with topical imiquimod. Study-wide findings and caveats: Among top peripheral T cell clonotypes, changes seemed unrelated to pseudoprogression.

Repertoires were generated with immunoSEQ multiplex PCR, while TCRdb's copy carries only in-frame clones and drops some. The table lists around 40,000 clones, 80% to 90% of them singletons. Trimming removed 4 bases from V and 4 bases from J, with 15 bases in between. CDR3 length equals 15 residues. Germline values: CDR1 LGHNA, CDR2 YNFKEQ. This receptor was obtained from a man between 40 and 49 years old with glioma. The material was PBMCs, obtained from a glioma patient whose treatment included an IDH1 peptide vaccine. The chain combines TRBV4-2 with TRBJ2-3; TRBD2 might be the D (6 bases). The DNA of the CDR3 is TGTGCCAGCAGCCCCCGCTGGAGGGCCCCAGATACGCAGTATTTT. Translating gives CASSPRWRAPDTQYF.